The 22 T cell receptor beta chains below were found in one sample sequenced in a study of identical twins. Each CDR3 protein is one row after TCRdb ran MiXCR on the 5' RACE reads. Among some 260,000 distinct CDR3 sequences listed, roughly an eighth were seen once. The sample was memory (CD45RO+) T cells sorted from blood. Receptors were obtained from a woman aged 18-30 years in good health.

The V gene is TRBV24-1, the J gene TRBJ1-1; D is undetermined. This CDR3 has 12 residues. With 3 bases removed from V and 10 bases from J, the gap between germline ends came to 11 bases. CDR1 KGHDR and CDR2 SFDVKD come from the germline V gene. Here the CDR3 reads CATSDRQGRAFF. The CDR3 DNA reads as TGTGCCACCAGTGATCGACAAGGCAGAGCTTTCTTT.

This clonotype was picked up many times. The chain uses TRBV27 and TRBJ1-2; the D is unclear. The CDR3 contains 16 residues. Trimming pared 4 bases from V and 1 base from J, leaving 16 bases between. Looked up from germline, CDR1 is MNHEY and CDR2 is SMNVEV (reference sequence). The CDR3 region has the DNA TGTGCCAGCAGTTCGACCTCTCGGACGGTTAACTATGGCTACACCTTC. Protein sequence: CASSSTSRTVNYGYTF.

Ten or more counts support this clonotype. V usage is TRBV7-3 and J usage is TRBJ2-1; D not resolved. The CDR3 runs to 13 residues. Germline CDR1 reads SGHTA; CDR2 reads FQGTGA. V lost 5 bases to trimming and J lost 10 bases, with 15 bases between them. CDR3 residues: CASSQARGEEQFF. The CDR3 coding sequence is TGTGCCAGCAGCCAAGCAAGAGGAGAGGAGCAGTTCTTC.

The count of this clonotype is one. The chain links TRBV20-1 to TRBJ2-2, with TRBD1 matching over 10 bases. The CDR3 has 14 residues. The junction had 4 bases not matched to a gene; V was cut back by 6 bases and J by 3 bases. Germline V CDR1 and CDR2: DFQATT, SNEGSKA (reference sequence). CDR3 bases: TGCAGTGCCCTTGACAGGGGGCACACCGGGGAGCTGTTTTTT. It specifies CSALDRGHTGELFF.

This clonotype was seen only a few times. The chain carries TRBV11-2 and TRBJ2-7, with D hard to call. The CDR3 runs 18 residues. V was shortened by 0 bases and J by 8 bases, with 26 bases between the two germline ends. Germline assignment: CDR1 SGHAT and CDR2 FQNNGV. CDR3 nucleotides: TGTGCCAGCAGCTTAGATTTCGGGTGGCAGTCCTCAAAGATGAAGCAGTACTTC. Translation: CASSLDFGWQSSKMKQYF.

This clonotype was seen a few times. The V and J genes are TRBV20-1 and TRBJ2-7; D tentatively fits TRBD1 or TRBD2 (6 bases each). Germline V gene sequence: CDR1 DFQATT, CDR2 SNEGSKA (reference sequence). The V end was cut by 4 bases, the J end by 6 bases, with 10 bases between. The CDR3 extends over 11 amino acids. CDR3 coding DNA: TGCAGTGCTAAGGGGGAGGCCGAGCAGTACTTC. It encodes CSAKGEAEQYF.

This clonotype turned up a few times. V usage is TRBV12-3 or TRBV12-4 and J usage is TRBJ1-4; D not certain. CDR3 length equals 15 residues. Trimming left V 3 bases short and J 1 base short, with 9 bases between. Here the CDR3 DNA reads TGTGCCAGCAGTTTGTTCGCAAGAACTAATGAAAAACTGTTTTTT. Its protein product is CASSLFARTNEKLFF.

The chain has TRBV4-2 and TRBJ2-1, with TRBD2 identical over 12 bases. Per the germline V gene, CDR1 is LGHNA and CDR2 is YNFKEQ. J gave up 1 base and V 4 bases, and 11 bases lay outside the gene matches. The CDR3 runs to 19 residues. The CDR3 region is CASSPKGASGRESYNEQFF. The DNA of the CDR3 is TGTGCCAGCAGCCCTAAGGGCGCTAGCGGGAGGGAATCCTACAATGAGCAGTTCTTC.

This clonotype was seen ten or more times. This rearrangement joins TRBV12-3 or TRBV12-4 to TRBJ1-5, with D unclear. The ends were cut back, 8 bases at V and 4 bases at J, with 15 bases in the middle. The CDR3 is 14 residues long. CDR3 protein: CASRRPGSNQPQHF. The CDR3 coding sequence is TGTGCCAGCCGCCGGCCGGGCTCAAATCAGCCCCAGCATTTT.

The table lists this clonotype with a few counts. The chain joins TRBV7-2 to TRBJ1-4; 10 positions match TRBD1. Trimming cost V 6 bases and J 12 bases; bases outside gene matches: 10. The CDR3 has 14 amino acids. Looked up from germline, CDR1 is SGHTA and CDR2 is FQGNSA. CDR3: CASSPGTGVRELFF. DNA for the CDR3: TGTGCCAGCAGTCCCGGGACAGGGGTGAGGGAACTGTTTTTT. The entire variable domain, with the rest obtained from reference TRBV7-2 and TRBJ1-4, is as follows: GAGVSQSPSNKVTEKGKDVELRCDPISGHTALYWYRQSLGQGLEFLIYFQGNSAPDKSGLPSDRFSAERTGGSVSTLTIQRTQQEDSAVYLCASSPGTGVRELFFGSGTQLSVL.

This clonotype was found many times. V and J are TRBV7-2 and TRBJ1-2; unclear D gene. The germline V gene has CDR1 SGHTA and CDR2 FQGNSA. The CDR3 has 13 residues. The germline V and J ends were trimmed by 1 base and 7 bases, with 10 bases remaining between them. Here the CDR3 DNA reads TGTGCCAGCAGCTTAGTTCTGGCGGGTGGCTACACCTTC. Its protein product is CASSLVLAGGYTF.

This clonotype has a count of ten or more. V and J are TRBV6-5 and TRBJ2-6, with a weak D call TRBD2 (6 bases). This CDR3 contains 15 residues. The germline V gene has CDR1 MNHEY and CDR2 SVGAGI. V was cut by 5 bases and J by 2 bases, with 10 bases left in between. CDR3 residues: CASSTGGAGANVLTF. In nucleotides, the CDR3 is TGTGCCAGCAGTACAGGCGGGGCTGGGGCCAACGTCCTGACTTTC.

This chain joins TRBV7-9 and TRBJ2-7; TRBD2 matches 15 bases. The V segment lost 3 bases and the J segment 5 bases; nucleotides outside the gene matches: 8. The germline gives CDR1 SEHNR, CDR2 FQNEAQ (reference sequence). This CDR3 is built from 17 residues. The CDR3 sequence is CASSFRTSGRASDEQYF. Written as DNA, the CDR3 is TGTGCCAGCAGCTTTCGGACTAGCGGGAGGGCAAGCGACGAGCAGTACTTC.

This clonotype came up many times. The chain joins TRBV29-1 to TRBJ1-1; D gene ambiguous. Germline V CDR1 and CDR2: SQVTM, ANQGSEA. The CDR3 spans 13 residues. Trimming stripped 0 bases from V and 0 bases from J, with 5 bases between. CDR3 protein: CSVEEQLNTEAFF. CDR3 DNA sequence: TGCAGCGTTGAAGAACAGCTGAACACTGAAGCTTTCTTT.

This clonotype showed up just a few times. V gene TRBV12-3 or TRBV12-4 combines with J gene TRBJ1-1; TRBD1 aligns across 7 bases. This CDR3 is built from 14 residues. The trim removed 6 bases at V and 4 bases at J, leaving 8 bases unmatched. CDR3: CASRDRQGGTEAFF. The CDR3 nucleotides are TGTGCCAGCAGGGACCGACAGGGAGGCACTGAAGCTTTCTTT.

This chain links TRBV12-3 or TRBV12-4 with TRBJ2-1; 10 bases line up with TRBD2. The CDR3 loop spans 18 amino acids. The CDR3 here is CTFSPPTGTSAYYNEQFF. The DNA of the CDR3 is TGTACCTTCAGTCCCCCTACCGGGACTAGCGCCTACTACAATGAGCAGTTCTTC.

V gene TRBV20-1 combines with J gene TRBJ1-1; the D gene is possibly TRBD1 (6 bases). Germline values: CDR1 DFQATT, CDR2 SNEGSKA (reference sequence). The CDR3 is 14 amino acids. V gave up 2 bases and J gave up 3 bases, with 13 bases separating them. The CDR3 DNA reads as TGCAGTGCTAGATTTGGGGGGCAAGACACTGAAGCTTTCTTT. Its protein product is CSARFGGQDTEAFF.

This sequence joins TRBV10-2 and TRBJ1-1; TRBD1 might be the D (5 bases). V was pared by 4 bases and J by 10 bases, with 19 bases between. The length of the CDR3 is 14 residues. CDR1 is WSHSY, CDR2 SAAADI, per germline. The CDR3 nucleotides read TGCGCCAGCAGTGCCGGGACGGGAGATAGAGGAGCTTTCTTT. Amino acids: CASSAGTGDRGAFF.

This clonotype has just a few counts. The genes are TRBV6-1 and TRBJ2-7, with 9 bases fitting TRBD1. V lost 5 bases and J lost 9; bases outside the gene matches: 8. The germline CDR1 and CDR2 sequences are MNHNS and SASEGT. The CDR3 totals 13 residues. CDR3 loop: CASSQRDREGQYF. The CDR3 region has the DNA TGTGCCAGCAGTCAACGGGACAGGGAGGGGCAGTACTTC.

This clonotype was counted only a few times. This chain joins TRBV27 and TRBJ2-5; maybe TRBD2 (6 bases). The CDR3 is made up of 14 amino acids. CDR1 and CDR2 (germline): MNHEY, SMNVEV (reference sequence). V dropped 3 bases and J dropped 6 bases, with 14 bases sitting between them. The CDR3 bases are TGTGCCAGCAGTTTGACTAGTTTAAGCCAGACCCAGTACTTC. Its translation is CASSLTSLSQTQYF.

The rearrangement uses TRBV6-2 or TRBV6-3 and TRBJ2-2; 11 positions agree with TRBD2. CDR3 length equals 15 residues. Germline values: CDR1 MNHEY, CDR2 SVGEGT. V lost 6 bases, J lost 3 bases, and 3 bases stayed unmatched. CDR3 sequence reads: CASRGLADYTGELFF. DNA of the CDR3: TGTGCCAGCAGGGGACTAGCGGATTACACCGGGGAGCTGTTTTTT.

This clonotype showed up many times. The chain carries TRBV12-3 or TRBV12-4 and TRBJ1-2; D is unclear. V was cut by 6 bases and J by 6 bases, with 14 bases left in between. The CDR3 has 13 residues. The CDR3 nucleotides read TGTGCCAGCAGCCCAGGACTATACGATGGCTACACCTTC. It is translated as CASSPGLYDGYTF.